This paragraph covers one TCR beta chain sequence. This receptor's antigen is unknown. Compared with germline, one end of the junction differs, possibly owing to a read error. This entry belongs to a study of tumor-infiltrating lymphocytes in primary liver carcinoma (dated by TCRdb to the late 2010s). About the investigation overall: The five patients, three men and two women aged 30 to 69 years, had hepatocellular carcinoma (four) or combined HCC and intrahepatic cholangiocarcinoma (one). The five patients had tumors of stage T1-T3 N0M0, with maximum diameters ranging from about 4.2 to 11 cm. Each sample produced about 3.65 to 7.13 million productive TCRbeta reads, and read depth showed no significant difference between tissue types. Across five regions of each liver tumor, along with adjacent normal tissue and blood, the study brought together TCRbeta repertoire sequencing, expression microarrays and whole-exome sequencing. A total of around 35 specimens from 5 patients, comprising some 25 tumor regions, 5 adjacent noncancerous liver tissues and 5 peripheral blood samples, were covered by TCRbeta repertoire sequencing. To link TCRbeta repertoire diversity to the local molecular phenotype, the 25 to 30 tumor region samples were profiled with Agilent mRNA microarrays. High reproducibility was observed for the technical replicate repertoires, with mean shared-clone rates roughly 0.89 and correlation coefficients above 0.95.

CDR3 length: 13 amino acids, cysteine to phenylalanine. The only DNA kept is the CDR3, 39 bases in frame from the first base. CDR1 and CDR2 were assigned from the germline V gene as SGHAT and FQNNGV. What the authors observed across the whole study: Only the TCR beta chain was sequenced, which likely underestimates true repertoire diversity because unpaired alpha chains were not captured. Pairs of tumor regions showed greater repertoire overlap (mean roughly 35%) than tumor-adjacent pairs (roughly 17%) or tumor-blood pairs (approximately 15%), which is consistent with antigen-driven expansion. Just about 8-25% of top clones turned up in all five regions of a tumor, which suggests spatial heterogeneity among tumor-infiltrating T cells. Because the samples were bulk and unsorted, CD4+ and CD8+ T cell repertoires could not be compared. The top 250 clones made up a significantly larger repertoire fraction in tumors than in blood (p = 0.039). With just a handful of patients in the study, the authors point out that the findings should be validated in a larger study.

Total RNA and DNA were co-extracted from roughly 20-30 mg of bulk tissue with the AllPrep DNA/RNA mini kit, without cell sorting. Between November 2015 and March 2016, a few patients in China with histopathologically diagnosed primary liver carcinoma had their tumors surgically resected. Patients had chronic HBV infection and were treatment-naive at sampling. Five spatially separated regions were sampled from each tumor: the superior, inferior, left-lateral and right-lateral poles, plus the tumor centre. More than 75% viable tumor cells were found by histology in every tumor sample. Fresh tumor and adjacent tissue pieces were bisected; one half was stored in RNAlater at -80°C, the other sent for histology. TCRbeta-specific cDNA was reverse-transcribed from 500 ng total RNA using a constant-region primer and ProtoScript II reverse transcriptase. The TCRbeta libraries were prepared through three rounds of nested multiplex PCR following a slightly modified ARM-PCR procedure. Each of the first two PCR rounds ran for 9 to 11 cycles using multiplex TRBV1-TRBV30 forward primers together with a Cbeta reverse primer. Sample barcodes and Illumina adapters were attached in a final 25-cycle PCR using Deep VentR polymerase. Before sequencing, amplicons of 200-500 bp were gel-purified using a QIAquick gel extraction kit. TCRbeta amplicons were sequenced on an Illumina HiSeq 2500 with 250-bp paired-end reads. In the original analysis: Quality trimming of reads was performed with Trimmomatic v0.33, and paired reads were merged with FLASH v1.2.11 so that full CDR3 sequences could be recovered. MiGEC v1.2.1b assigned V, D and J germline segments to the rearranged TCRbeta sequences. Clonotype statistics and Shannon-Wiener diversity indices were computed with VDJtools v1.0.0. To reduce sampling bias, subsequent analyses other than the diversity analysis used only the 250 most abundant clonotypes in each sample. TCRdb trimmed the raw reads at Q25, called clones with MiXCR and kept productive beta chains. Records with the same CDR3 protein are collapsed into one entry carrying the most frequent genes and DNA. None of the V and J calls come from the authors' own analysis; TCRdb made them. The sample table lists approximately 99,000 distinct CDR3 sequences, roughly 69% of them with a count of one. 9.5% of the sample goes to the ten largest clones.

Recombination linked TRBV11-2 to TRBJ2-1; no D gene call is confident. The specimen sequenced was liver tumor tissue from sampling region 5. The sample's cell subset or site label is to be understood as: tumor region T5, tumor centre. The TCR comes from a woman aged 60-75 years with primary liver carcinoma and hepatitis B virus infection. The DNA sequence is given as TGTGCCAGCACTCGCGAAAACTACAGTGAGCAGTTCTTC. Its translation reads: CASTRENYSEQFF.